The entry that follows covers one T cell receptor beta chain sequence. This CDR3 is built from 15 residues. Between the trimmed V and J ends, which lost 0 bases and 1 base, there was a span of 10 bases. Looked up from germline, CDR1 is SGHTS and CDR2 is YDEGEE. This record comes from a study of blood T cell repertoires in COVID-19. Participants, about 18 to 90 years old, spanned about two dozen US areas. Cohorts were based on clinical histories the participants reported. Cohort 3 donors were reported recovered after two negative PCRs, clearance, or symptom resolution. As handled by the study authors: Reference gene primer amplification gave estimated nucleated cell counts. This table comes from immunoSEQ multiplex PCR, and its TCRdb copy is limited to in-frame clones, with some not included. The D gene and trimming were derived from the DNA, and the V and J assignments and clone size from that table. The data contain more than 150,000 clones, over 80% of them singletons.

This sequence was found in a woman aged 60-70 years who had recovered from COVID-19. The chain combines TRBV5-8 with TRBJ1-1; D may be TRBD1 (5 bases). The sample was PBMCs or T cells enriched from blood (not recorded which). DNA for the CDR3: TGTGCCAGCAGCTTGGTTGGTAGGGGGAACACTGAAGCTTTCTTT. Its protein product is CASSLVGRGNTEAFF.